This entry lists 12 T cell receptor beta chains sequenced from one sample in a study of blood T cell repertoires in COVID-19. Sequencing used immunoSEQ multiplex PCR; TCRdb keeps in-frame clones, though not all of them. The table records 300,000 to 350,000 clones, about nine tenths of them present only once. The sequenced sample consisted of peripheral blood. The receptor set was obtained from a woman aged 55 to 70 with COVID-19, enrolled during active disease.

This sequence joins TRBV5-6 and TRBJ2-1; no firm D call. This CDR3 contains 14 residues. V shed 0 bases and J shed 5 bases, with 9 bases lying between them. Germline V gives CDR1 SGHDT, CDR2 YYEEEE. CDR3 sequence (DNA): TGTGCCAGCAGCTTGGGACTGGAAAACAATGAGCAGTTCTTC. This encodes CASSLGLENNEQFF.

The V and J genes are TRBV27 and TRBJ2-3, with 9 bases identical to TRBD2. The V gene end was trimmed by 6 bases and the J gene end by 1 base; junction bases not matched to a gene: 5. Germline values: CDR1 MNHEY, CDR2 SMNVEV (reference sequence). The CDR3 has 15 amino acids. The DNA of the CDR3 is TGTGCCAGCAGGGGGTTAGCGGGGGGCACAGATACGCAGTATTTT. It codes for CASRGLAGGTDTQYF.

Remarks on this clone: Other nucleotide sequences from this sample produce the same CDR3. The chain has TRBV5-6 and TRBJ2-7, with D uncertain. The CDR3 extends over 12 amino acids. Between the trimmed V and J ends, which lost 2 bases and 0 bases, there was a span of 3 bases. The V gene's germline CDR1 is SGHDT and CDR2 YYEEEE. In DNA, the CDR3 is TGTGCCAGCAGCTTCATCTCCTACGAGCAGTACTTC. This encodes CASSFISYEQYF.

The gene calls are TRBV11-3 and TRBJ2-7; D unclear. V was shortened by 0 bases and J by 3 bases, with 6 bases between the two germline ends. This CDR3 has 13 residues. Germline V CDR1 and CDR2: SGHNT, YENEEA. CDR3 DNA: TGTGCCAGCAGCTTAGACAGGAACTACGAGCAGTACTTC. The encoded protein is CASSLDRNYEQYF.

This chain joins TRBV24-1 and TRBJ1-5; 10 nucleotides line up with TRBD1. The CDR3 extends over 16 amino acids. Germline V lookup: CDR1 KGHDR, CDR2 SFDVKD. Trimming at V came to 1 base and at J to 3 bases, leaving 2 bases not matched to a gene. The CDR3: CATSDLGTGDNQPQHF. CDR3 DNA sequence: TGTGCCACCAGTGATTTAGGGACAGGGGACAATCAGCCCCAGCATTTT.

The chain employs TRBV4-2 and TRBJ2-1; TRBD1 matches at 9 bases. Trimming cost V 4 bases and J 4 bases; bases outside gene matches: 20. This CDR3 comprises 20 residues. The V gene's germline CDR1 is LGHNA and CDR2 YNFKEQ. In DNA form, the CDR3 reads TGTGCCAGCAGCCCGACAGGGGGTCATACGGAGATCGGGGCTTACAATGAGCAGTTCTTC. This sequence encodes CASSPTGGHTEIGAYNEQFF.

This clone was counted a few times. The rearrangement joins TRBV7-9 to TRBJ1-2; no clear D. V was clipped by 6 bases and J by 8 bases, with 19 bases between them. The CDR3 length is 14 residues. Germline V CDR1 and CDR2: SEHNR, FQNEAQ (reference sequence). For the CDR3, the DNA is TGTGCCAGCAGTTATACTTACGGGGATCAGGGCTACACCTTC. This sequence encodes CASSYTYGDQGYTF.

The chain is built from TRBV2 and TRBJ1-5; D is ambiguous. The CDR3 extends over 12 amino acids. Trimming took 8 bases from V and 4 from J, leaving 9 bases between them. The germline CDR1 and CDR2 sequences are SNHLY and FYNNEI. The CDR3 protein is CASAGSNQPQHF. The CDR3 DNA is TGTGCCAGCGCAGGATCAAATCAGCCCCAGCATTTT.

The chain recombines TRBV27 with TRBJ1-3; 9 nucleotides match TRBD1. The CDR3 is 19 amino acids. CDR1 and CDR2 from the germline V gene are MNHEY and SMNVEV (reference sequence). J gave up 0 bases and V 8 bases, and 17 bases lay outside the gene matches. DNA of the CDR3: TGTGCCAGCGATAGCCACAGACTCGACAGGGGGGCCTCTGGAAACACCATATATTTT. This encodes CASDSHRLDRGASGNTIYF.

CDR3 residues: CASQQRLNTGELFF. Here the CDR3 DNA reads TGTGCCAGCCAGCAGCGGTTGAACACCGGGGAGCTGTTTTTT. This chain connects TRBV5-4 to TRBJ2-2; maybe TRBD2 (5 bases). The CDR3 length is 14 residues. Germline V gives CDR1 SGHNT, CDR2 YYREEE (reference sequence). Trimming removed 7 bases at V and 1 base at J, with 11 bases between.

CDR3 coding DNA: TGTGCCAGCAGCATAGACGCGGGGGGCCGCTCTGGAAACACCATATATTTT. Protein product: CASSIDAGGRSGNTIYF. The chain carries TRBV5-4 and TRBJ1-3; the D gene is possibly TRBD1 (6 bases). The ends were cut back, 4 bases at V and 0 bases at J, with 17 bases in the middle. Germline V gives CDR1 SGHNT, CDR2 YYREEE (reference sequence). The CDR3 covers 17 residues.

This clone was found once. The chain carries TRBV18 and TRBJ1-1, with D unresolved. Germline CDR1 KGHSH, CDR2 LQKENI. This CDR3 spans 14 amino acids. The V gene lost 5 bases and the J gene lost 3 bases, with 13 bases spanning the gap. For the CDR3, the DNA is TGTGCCAGCTCAAAGGACCGCGGGGACACTGAAGCTTTCTTT. This sequence encodes CASSKDRGDTEAFF.